This TCR beta chain stems from a study of cytomegalovirus exposure and HLA in healthy donors. Donors were ostensibly healthy at sampling, although undocumented immune exposures were probable. Note on this clone: The antigen is undetermined.

PCR primers comprised 60 Vbeta and 13 Jbeta primers. Study processing details: Unique TCR beta chains numbered roughly 83 million in a later analysis, with approximately 10 million shared. Sequenced by immunoSEQ multiplex PCR; TCRdb stores in-frame clones only, minus some. The V and J calls and the clone size are those of that table, but D and trimming were determined from the DNA. This sample has about 120,000 clones; 8.5% to 10% occur once, and the top ten carry approximately 3%. Study conclusions and caveats: A later analysis linked around 15,000 TCR beta sequences to HLA alleles at 0.05 false discovery rate. Immune exposure information comprised only CMV serostatus.

Germline V gene lookup returns CDR1 SGDLS and CDR2 YYNGEE. The V gene end was trimmed by 3 bases and the J gene end by 5 bases; junction bases not matched to a gene: 7. This CDR3 contains 15 residues. The rearrangement uses TRBV9 and TRBJ2-7; 11 bases are shared with TRBD2. The sequence derives from a young man in good health and CMV-seronegative. The material sequenced was PBMCs. The CDR3 loop reads CASSGVSGGVNEQYF. The DNA of the CDR3 is TGTGCCAGCAGCGGAGTTAGCGGGGGGGTTAACGAGCAGTACTTC.